The entry that follows covers one TCR beta chain sequence. In each case, RNA was isolated and then reverse transcribed into cDNA as the sequencing template. Repertoires were generated with immunoSEQ multiplex PCR, while TCRdb's copy carries only in-frame clones and drops some. Of 150,000 to 200,000 clones in the sample, more than 55% were seen once. These data originate in a study of CD8+ T cells in alopecia areata. As for treatment: oral pan-JAK inhibitor, 5-10 mg twice daily. As part of sample collection, lesional scalp punch biopsies and peripheral blood were taken from alopecia areata patients. Germline V gene lookup returns CDR1 SNHLY and CDR2 FYNNEI. The CDR3 loop spans 15 amino acids. V gave up 7 bases and J gave up 3 bases, with 15 bases separating them.

This specimen was CD4+ T cells sorted from blood, taken between weeks 47 and 50, from a patient treated with tofacitinib. V usage is TRBV2 and J usage is TRBJ2-2; a weak D match, TRBD1 (6 bases). This receptor was taken from a human donor with alopecia areata. The CDR3 DNA is TGTGCCAGCACTCCTCAGGGGCTGTACACCGGGGAGCTGTTTTTT. Translated: CASTPQGLYTGELFF.